Here is one TCR beta chain with its context. Other DNA variants within this sample encode the same CDR3. These data originate in a study of blood T cell repertoires in COVID-19. Per the germline V gene, CDR1 is DFQATT and CDR2 is SNEGSKA (reference sequence). CDR3 length: 11 residues. V lost 6 bases to trimming and J lost 5 bases, with 8 bases between them. Data came from immunoSEQ multiplex PCR; TCRdb stores just in-frame clones and leaves some out. This table has over 150,000 clones, about 87% appearing once. Seattle patients were enrolled while actively infected and followed longitudinally. The clonotype comes from a woman in her 70s with COVID-19, enrolled during active disease. Source material: peripheral blood. The chain has TRBV20-1 and TRBJ2-1; D might be TRBD1 (6 bases). CDR3 in amino acids: CSANRDNEQFF. DNA for the CDR3: TGCAGTGCCAACAGGGACAATGAGCAGTTCTTC.